Listed here is a single TCR beta chain. It lacks a known antigen. Base qualities were left out, and no much larger clone turns up one base away. The data are from a study of CD8+CD57+ T cells in acquired aplastic anemia listed by TCRdb under 2018. About the study as a whole: DNA extracted from sorted CD4+ and CD8+ cells had a mean of around 3 ug, with a range of roughly 0.17 to 27.4 ug. CD8+CD57+ expansion was defined as frequency above the mean frequency observed in healthy subjects.

TCR beta VDJ combination and CDR3 sequence profiling used genomic DNA as the template. An Illumina HiSeq 2000 was the platform used for TCR repertoire sequencing. The original methods were these. TRBV/TRBJ rearrangement plots, CDR3 size and DJ length profiles, and Simpson's diversity index were used to assess repertoires. Whichever DNA sequence was most abundant in the deep sequencing data was defined as the immunodominant clone. CDR3 amino acid sequences were checked for sharing between subjects and were compared against published repertoires and the VDJdb database. Starting from the raw public reads, TCRdb applied fastp trimming at Q25, assembled clones with MiXCR and retained in-frame beta chains. Identical CDR3 protein sequences are pooled into one entry, listed with their most common genes and DNA. The V and J calls here are based on TCRdb, not the publication. The table for this sample lists around 200,000 distinct CDR3 sequences; approximately 52% of them were counted only once. The top ten hold more than 1.5% of the sample.

Summary of the overall study and its limitations: Between patients and healthy controls, no significant difference in CD8+ Simpson's diversity was found (P=0.060). Around 27 CD8+ CDR3 sequences were found in both patients and controls but appeared to be highly expressed in patients and within the immunodominant clones of the patients.

The patients picked for sequencing were ones in whom flow cytometry had shown an expansion of CD8+CD57+ cells. All patients had severe acquired aplastic anemia diagnosed by International Study of Aplastic Anemia and Agranulocytosis and Camitta criteria. No patient had received any therapy when blood was sampled. In this study, sorted CD4+ and CD8+ T cells from the blood of healthy subjects and of severe aplastic anemia patients had their TCR repertoires deep-sequenced. Patients were enrolled in the USA under clinicaltrials.gov protocols 00001620, 01623167, 00001397, 00071045, 00081523 and 00961064. Ficoll-Paque density gradient centrifugation was used to isolate peripheral blood mononuclear cells. Before DNA extraction, CD4+ and CD8+ T cells were sorted by FACS or by magnetic beads. From a lookup of the germline V gene, CDR1 and CDR2 are SGHAT and FQNNGV. V is pared back by 2 bases and J by 7 bases, with 21 bases lying between the germline termini. The CDR3 has 17 amino acids, counting the end cysteine and phenylalanine. Solely the CDR3 DNA is kept, with 51 bases framed from the first base.

The sequence was collected from a human donor with aplastic anemia. This chain joins TRBV11-2 to TRBJ2-1, and perhaps TRBD1 as D gene, on 6 matching bases. Material: sorted CD4+, CD8+, or CD8+CD57+ T cells (not recorded which) from PBMCs. The DNA sequence follows: TGTGCCAGCAGCTTATTCCCCGGGCAGGGGCTTGAGAATGAGCAGTTCTTC. Its translation reads: CASSLFPGQGLENEQFF.